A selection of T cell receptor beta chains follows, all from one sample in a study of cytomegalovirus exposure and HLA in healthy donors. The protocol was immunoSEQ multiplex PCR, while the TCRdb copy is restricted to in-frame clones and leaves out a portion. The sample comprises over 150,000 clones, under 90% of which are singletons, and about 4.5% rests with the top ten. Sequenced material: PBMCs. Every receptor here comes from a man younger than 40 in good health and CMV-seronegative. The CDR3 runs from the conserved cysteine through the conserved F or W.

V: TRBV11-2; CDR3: CASERTNVGKAFF
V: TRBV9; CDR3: CASSVTGNNQPQHF
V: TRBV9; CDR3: CASSGPSSYNSPLHF
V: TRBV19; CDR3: CASSIVRGNYEQYF
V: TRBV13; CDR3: CASSSRGITNEKLFF
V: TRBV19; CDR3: CASSILAGIGGGEQFF
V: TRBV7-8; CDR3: CASSQIGAGSNQPQHF
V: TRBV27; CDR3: CASSLWEGETQYF
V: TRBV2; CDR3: CASSRTSGGSSYNEQFF
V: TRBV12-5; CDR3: CASGYSDRGDHNEQFF
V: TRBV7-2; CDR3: CASSLRTGNEKLFF
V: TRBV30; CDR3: CAWSATYEQYF
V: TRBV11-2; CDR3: CASSLPWDRIDTGELFF
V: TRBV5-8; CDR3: CASTDVPGQGRLGEQYF
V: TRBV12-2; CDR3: CASRSGLSYEQYF
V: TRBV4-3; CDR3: CASSQDNRLAGDYTTDTQYF
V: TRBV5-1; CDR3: CASSWDSTEAFF
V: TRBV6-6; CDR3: CASSYSPRDIEETQYF
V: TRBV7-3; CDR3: CASSLSLVSEAFF
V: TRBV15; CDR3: CATSARGGKRGTEQFF
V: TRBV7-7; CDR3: CASSHSGVETQYF
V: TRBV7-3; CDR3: CASSQKGDSYGYTF
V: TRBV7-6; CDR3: CASSGQGYNSPLHF
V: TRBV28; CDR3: CASSRTGEYEKLFF
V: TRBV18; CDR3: CASSGLPTGGSYNEQFF
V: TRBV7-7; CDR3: CASSLVVGDRESNEQFF
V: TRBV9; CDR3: CASSVVSNTEAFF
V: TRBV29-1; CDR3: CSVEDVGGPYEQYF
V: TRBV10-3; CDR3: CASLDRGTAGYTF
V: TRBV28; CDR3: CASRSPQGIISSGELFF
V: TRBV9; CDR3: CASSVEASGADTQYF
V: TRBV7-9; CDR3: CASSALQGGNEKLFF
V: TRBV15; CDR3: CATSRARQRSGETQYF
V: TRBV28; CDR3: CASSLMGEDGNTGELFF
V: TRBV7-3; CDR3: CASRSLPRDRQETQYF
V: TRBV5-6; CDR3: CASSLGQGQAFF
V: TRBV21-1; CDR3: CASEGRERTDTQYF